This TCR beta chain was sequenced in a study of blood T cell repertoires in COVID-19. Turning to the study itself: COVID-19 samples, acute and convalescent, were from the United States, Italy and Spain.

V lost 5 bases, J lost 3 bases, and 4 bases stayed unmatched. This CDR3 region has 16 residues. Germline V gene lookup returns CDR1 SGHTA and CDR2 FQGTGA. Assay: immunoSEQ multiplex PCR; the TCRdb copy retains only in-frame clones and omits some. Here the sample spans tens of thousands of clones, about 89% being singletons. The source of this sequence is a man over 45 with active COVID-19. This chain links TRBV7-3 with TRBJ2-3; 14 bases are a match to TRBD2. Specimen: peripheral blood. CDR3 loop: CASSQTSGRGTDTQYF. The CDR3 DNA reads TGTGCCAGCAGCCAGACTAGCGGGAGGGGGACAGATACGCAGTATTTT.